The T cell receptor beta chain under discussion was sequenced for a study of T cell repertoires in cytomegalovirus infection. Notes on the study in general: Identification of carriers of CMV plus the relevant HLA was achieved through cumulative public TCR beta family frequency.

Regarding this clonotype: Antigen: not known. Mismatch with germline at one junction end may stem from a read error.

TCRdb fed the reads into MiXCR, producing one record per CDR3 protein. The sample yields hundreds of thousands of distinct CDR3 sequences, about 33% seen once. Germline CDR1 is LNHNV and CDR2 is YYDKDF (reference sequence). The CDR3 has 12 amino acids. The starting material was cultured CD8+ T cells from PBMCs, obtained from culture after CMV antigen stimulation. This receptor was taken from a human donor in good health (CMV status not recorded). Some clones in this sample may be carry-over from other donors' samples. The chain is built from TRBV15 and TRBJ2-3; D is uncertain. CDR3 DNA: TGTGTCACCAGCAGAGATAAAGATACGCAGTATTTT. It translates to CVTSRDKDTQYF.